This passage covers 18 T cell receptor beta chains from one sample sequenced in a study of T cells in Graves' hyperthyroidism and ophthalmopathy. There were TCR beta CDR3 regions amplified from RNA transcripts. RT-PCR in the first round (using the HTBI primer set) targeted the TCR CDR3. In TCRdb, the multiplex PCR reads were re-called with MiXCR into one record per CDR3 protein. Among approximately 380,000 distinct CDR3 sequences listed, 19% were seen once. Source material: blood. The receptors come from a young woman with Graves' hyperthyroidism.

This clonotype was seen many times. The J gene is TRBJ1-5, the V gene TRBV28; D remains unclear. V shed 2 bases and J shed 3 bases, with 5 bases lying between them. This CDR3 is 13 amino acids long. Germline CDR1 reads MDHEN; CDR2 reads SYDVKM. The CDR3 region is CASSLRYNQPQHF. For the CDR3, the DNA is TGTGCCAGCAGTTTAAGATACAATCAGCCCCAGCATTTT.

The chain employs TRBV6-5 and TRBJ2-3; D may be TRBD2 (6 bases). This CDR3 has 16 amino acids. V was pared by 1 base and J by 2 bases, with 13 bases between. The germline V gene encodes CDR1 MNHEY and CDR2 SVGAGI. The CDR3 nucleotides read TGTGCCAGCAGTTACTTACCGGGAGACCACACAGATACGCAGTATTTT. Translated, it gives CASSYLPGDHTDTQYF.

This clonotype appeared many times. This chain connects TRBV7-6 to TRBJ2-7; D gene uncertain. The CDR3 spans 13 residues. The germline V gene encodes CDR1 SGHVS and CDR2 FNYEAQ. V lost 0 bases, J lost 6 bases, and 9 bases lay in between. The CDR3 bases are TGTGCCAGCAGCTTAGCAGCCGACTTCGAGCAGTACTTC. Protein sequence: CASSLAADFEQYF.

This clonotype came up many times. The V and J genes are TRBV6-1 and TRBJ1-1; D not certain. Between the trimmed V and J ends, which lost 3 bases and 5 bases, there was a span of 10 bases. Germline values: CDR1 MNHNS, CDR2 SASEGT. This CDR3 has 13 residues. CDR3 nucleotides: TGTGCCAGCAGTGAGGGCCGACGGACTGAAGCTTTCTTT. Translating gives CASSEGRRTEAFF.

Note on this clonotype: This may come from a read error, since a much larger clone is one base off. This chain links TRBV20-1 with TRBJ2-5, with TRBD2 matching over 11 bases. The V and J ends lost 4 bases and 7 bases, in that order; junction bases with no gene match: 11. CDR3 length: 15 amino acids. Germline values: CDR1 DFQATT, CDR2 SNEGSKA (reference sequence). The CDR3 spells CSANPWSSGGRTQYF. Here the CDR3 DNA reads TGCAGTGCTAACCCCTGGTCTAGCGGGGGGAGGACCCAGTACTTC.

The chain has TRBV12-3 or TRBV12-4 and TRBJ1-2, with unresolved D. V gave up 4 bases and J gave up 1 base, with 10 bases separating them. The length of the CDR3 is 14 residues. The CDR3 DNA is TGTGCCAGCAGTTGGGGAAGAGATAACTATGGCTACACCTTC. Protein sequence: CASSWGRDNYGYTF.

This clonotype was recorded many times. The chain combines TRBV7-6 with TRBJ2-7; D remains unclear. V was clipped by 3 bases and J by 4 bases, with 13 bases between them. The CDR3 covers 14 residues. Germline lookup yields CDR1 SGHVS and CDR2 FNYEAQ. CDR3 region: CASSFDLAVYEQYF. The CDR3 DNA reads as TGTGCCAGCAGCTTCGACCTGGCCGTTTACGAGCAGTACTTC.

Regarding this clonotype: This may arise from a read error, as a much more abundant clone is one base away. The chain is built from TRBV28 and TRBJ1-3; D call uncertain. Germline assignment: CDR1 MDHEN and CDR2 SYDVKM. This CDR3 has 14 amino acids. The CDR3 reads CASFRDLGGSTIYF. The CDR3 bases are TGTGCCAGCTTTCGGGATTTGGGAGGAAGCACCATATATTTT. The full variable domain, completed using reference TRBV28 and TRBJ1-3, is DVKVTQSSRYLVKRTGEKVFLECVQDMDHENMFWYRQDPGLGLRLIYFSYDVKMKEKGDIPEGYSVSREKKERFSLILESASTNQTSMYLCASFRDLGGSTIYFGEGSWLTVV.

This clonotype occurred a few times. This rearrangement joins TRBV7-9 to TRBJ2-2, with a weak D call TRBD1 (6 bases). With 5 bases removed from V and 7 bases from J, the gap between germline ends came to 14 bases. The CDR3 contains 14 residues. Germline V gene lookup returns CDR1 SEHNR and CDR2 FQNEAQ (reference sequence). The CDR3 region is CASSRERGYGELFF. The CDR3 DNA follows: TGTGCCAGCAGCAGAGAAAGGGGGTACGGGGAGCTGTTTTTT.

The table lists this clonotype with many counts. The chain carries TRBV12-3 or TRBV12-4 and TRBJ2-5, with TRBD1 matching 7 bases. The junction had 4 bases not matched to a gene; V was cut back by 0 bases and J by 6 bases. The CDR3 runs 14 residues. The CDR3 loop is CASSLAGRGKTQYF. The CDR3 nucleotides are TGTGCCAGCAGTTTAGCGGGCAGGGGGAAGACCCAGTACTTC.

This clonotype was seen repeatedly, ten times or more. The chain recombines TRBV7-9 with TRBJ1-1, with D unclear. From germline, CDR1 is SEHNR and CDR2 FQNEAQ (reference sequence). Trimming removed 4 bases from V and 1 base from J, with 16 bases in between. The CDR3 is made up of 16 amino acids. The CDR3 nucleotides read TGTGCCAGCAGCTCCCACCTGAATTCCCCGAACACTGAAGCTTTCTTT. This codes for CASSSHLNSPNTEAFF.

This clonotype was seen many times. The chain combines TRBV20-1 with TRBJ2-5; TRBD2 aligns across 9 bases. With V trimmed by 0 bases and J by 5 bases, 7 bases remained unmatched. The CDR3 has 15 amino acids. The germline V gene has CDR1 DFQATT and CDR2 SNEGSKA (reference sequence). CDR3 amino acids: CSARDWAGGPETQYF. CDR3 DNA sequence: TGCAGTGCTAGAGATTGGGCGGGGGGGCCCGAGACCCAGTACTTC.

The rearrangement links TRBV20-1 to TRBJ2-5; the match to TRBD1 covers 9 bases. Germline V gene data show CDR1 as DFQATT and CDR2 as SNEGSKA (reference sequence). The V gene end was trimmed by 3 bases and the J gene end by 5 bases; junction bases not matched to a gene: 10. CDR3 length: 15 residues. CDR3 in amino acids: CSASDPQGAQETQYF. In DNA form, the CDR3 reads TGCAGTGCTAGTGACCCACAGGGGGCCCAGGAGACCCAGTACTTC.

This clonotype showed up many times. The chain carries TRBV30 and TRBJ1-6; no reliable D call. V gave up 2 bases and J gave up 13 bases, with 15 bases separating them. Germline V lookup: CDR1 GTSNPN, CDR2 SVGIG (reference sequence). This CDR3 region has 13 residues. CDR3 residues: CAWSLLAESPLHF. CDR3 DNA: TGTGCCTGGAGTCTTCTGGCAGAGTCGCCCCTCCACTTT.

This chain links TRBV6-1 with TRBJ2-7, with TRBD2 matching over 11 bases. Germline V gives CDR1 MNHNS, CDR2 SASEGT. This CDR3 has 15 amino acids. The ends lost 2 bases at V and 2 bases at J; junction bases unmatched: 2. The CDR3 reads CASSEYSGRAYEQYF. The CDR3 nucleotides read TGTGCCAGCAGTGAATATAGCGGGAGGGCCTACGAGCAGTACTTC.

This rearrangement joins TRBV20-1 to TRBJ2-7; D unclear. This CDR3 has 13 residues. Germline V gene data show CDR1 as DFQATT and CDR2 as SNEGSKA (reference sequence). V was pared by 3 bases and J by 0 bases, with 9 bases between. DNA of the CDR3: TGCAGTGCTAGGGGCGCGCTCTCCTACGAGCAGTACTTC. This sequence encodes CSARGALSYEQYF.

This clonotype was picked up many times. The V call is TRBV6-5, the J call TRBJ1-6; no clear D gene. CDR1 and CDR2 from the germline V gene are MNHEY and SVGAGI. This CDR3 is built from 15 residues. The germline V and J ends were trimmed by 0 bases and 7 bases, with 10 bases remaining between them. DNA for the CDR3: TGTGCCAGCAGTTACTCGAAGCGAGGGAATTCACCCCTCCACTTT. Encoded protein: CASSYSKRGNSPLHF.

This clonotype was detected ten times or more. The rearrangement uses TRBV6-1 and TRBJ2-7, with a tentative D call TRBD2 (7 bases). Germline V gives CDR1 MNHNS, CDR2 SASEGT. The CDR3 sequence is 14 residues long. V was shortened by 0 bases and J by 8 bases, with 14 bases between the two germline ends. CDR3: CASSEAGGGAKQYF. CDR3 bases: TGTGCCAGCAGTGAAGCGGGCGGGGGCGCCAAGCAGTACTTC.